This T cell receptor beta chain emerged from a study of cytomegalovirus exposure and HLA in healthy donors. Notes on the study in general: In an earlier analysis, most TCR beta V segments were productive about 90% or about 30% of the time.

Notes on this clone: As yet, its antigen is unknown.

The PCR ran on 60 Vbeta and 13 Jbeta primers. The protocol was immunoSEQ multiplex PCR, while the TCRdb copy is restricted to in-frame clones and leaves out a portion. This table holds more than 95,000 clones. J was trimmed by 4 bases and V by 3 bases; bases with no gene match: 3. Germline V gene lookup returns CDR1 MNHNS and CDR2 SASEGT. This CDR3 has 15 residues. The TCR was taken from a man in his forties in good health and CMV-seronegative. The chain uses TRBV6-1 and TRBJ2-7; TRBD2 matches at 13 bases. Sequencing input: PBMCs. CDR3: CASSETSGGQYEQYF. In DNA, the CDR3 is TGTGCCAGCAGTGAGACTAGCGGGGGGCAATACGAGCAGTACTTC.